This TCR beta chain was found in a study of blood T cell repertoires in COVID-19. In the study overall: From the United States, Italy and Spain came samples of acute and convalescent COVID-19.

The protocol was immunoSEQ multiplex PCR, while the TCRdb copy is restricted to in-frame clones and leaves out a portion. The top ten hold roughly 8.8% of the sample, which has 150,000 or so clones, approximately 80% seen once. The CDR3 sequence is 16 residues long. V was clipped by 3 bases and J by 7 bases, with 19 bases between them. Germline V lookup: CDR1 LNHNV, CDR2 YYDKDF (reference sequence). The sequenced sample consisted of peripheral blood. The sequence derives from a human donor with acute or convalescent COVID-19. The donor label of this sample is uncertain. V gene TRBV15 combines with J gene TRBJ2-1; weak D call: TRBD2 (7 bases). CDR3 sequence reads: CATSRDKVGGRNEQFF. The CDR3 coding sequence is TGTGCCACCAGCAGGGATAAGGTGGGGGGGCGGAATGAGCAGTTCTTC.